The T cell receptor beta chain described here comes from a study of breast tumors, draining lymph nodes, adjacent tissues. Germline trimming cut 3 bases from V and 3 bases from J; bases unmatched to any gene: 10. This CDR3 comprises 16 residues. CDR1 is SGHAT, CDR2 FQNNGV, per germline. This clonotype was found many times. Its antigen is still unknown. TCRdb fed the multiplex PCR reads into MiXCR, producing one record per CDR3 protein. Here the sample spans approximately 300,000 distinct CDR3 sequences, over 25% being singletons. The lymph nodes were axillary draining lymph nodes from breast cancer patients. Study-wide points: Findings are consistent with lymph node origin and intratumoral expansion of most tumor T cells. Tumor repertoires ranked between lymph nodes and nontumor tissue in diversity, with V and J gene preferences. Tumor T cell lymph node origin was a supported hypothesis, not proven. Compared with basal-like, luminal-like tumors shared significantly more repertoire with nontumor tissue.

Sample: axillary lymph node tissue. The source is a female donor with breast cancer. Some clones in this sample may be carry-over from other donors' samples. The chain combines TRBV11-2 with TRBJ2-5; 7 bases match TRBD1. DNA for the CDR3: TGTGCCAGCAGCTTTGGCCCTCAGGGGGAGAAAGAGACCCAGTACTTC. This translates into CASSFGPQGEKETQYF.